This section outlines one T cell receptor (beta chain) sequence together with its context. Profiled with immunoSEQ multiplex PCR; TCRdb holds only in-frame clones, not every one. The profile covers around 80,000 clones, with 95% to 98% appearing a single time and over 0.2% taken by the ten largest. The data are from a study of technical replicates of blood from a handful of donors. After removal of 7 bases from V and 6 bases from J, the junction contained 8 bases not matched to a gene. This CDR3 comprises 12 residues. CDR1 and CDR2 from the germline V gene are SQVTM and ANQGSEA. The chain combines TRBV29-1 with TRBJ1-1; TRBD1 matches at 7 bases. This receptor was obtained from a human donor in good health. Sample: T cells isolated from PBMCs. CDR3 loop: CSGGQHQAEAFF. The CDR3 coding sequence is TGCAGCGGGGGACAGCACCAAGCTGAAGCTTTCTTT.